This TCR beta chain was observed in a study of cytomegalovirus exposure and HLA in healthy donors. Germline CDR1 is SGHAT and CDR2 is FQNNGV. The CDR3 loop spans 14 amino acids. V shed 4 bases and J shed 5 bases, with 14 bases lying between them. A multiplex PCR was run with 60 Vbeta primers and 13 Jbeta primers. Profiled with immunoSEQ multiplex PCR; TCRdb holds only in-frame clones, not every one. The repertoire has about 63,000 clones, less than 75% of them found once; the top ten carry roughly 25%. The chain has TRBV11-2 and TRBJ2-5, with D maybe TRBD1 (6 bases). Sequences were obtained from PBMCs. The source is a man aged 45 to 65 in good health and CMV-seropositive. The CDR3 region has the DNA TGTGCCAGCAGCTCTCAGGGGAATGGGGAGACCCAGTACTTC. Protein sequence: CASSSQGNGETQYF.